This TCR beta chain is drawn from a study of blood T cells in healthy people across ages (dated by TCRdb to between 2014 and 2017). Study-level background: In model experiments, template switching captured roughly one uniquely barcoded TCR beta cDNA molecule for every two T cells. Donors of different ages were randomly distributed across sequencing lanes to avoid experimental bias. The donors were divided into four age groups: young (average around 16 years), middle-aged (over 35), aged (around 67) and long-lived (82). Two additional independent replicas of 1 million unique cDNA reads from the same blood draw were analyzed for two donors (one aged 18 to 29 and one aged 80 or older). To track age-related changes in TCR beta repertoire diversity, the study relied on deep sequencing normalized with unique cDNA molecular identifiers. Overall study outcomes, separate from this receptor: Observed TCR beta diversity per million T cells fell roughly linearly with age, and a significant reduction was already apparent by age roughly 41. Since profiling was done on bulk unsorted PBMCs, naive and antigen-experienced compartments could not be conclusively compared. A strong correlation was found between observed TCR beta diversity and the percentage of naive T cells measured by flow cytometry. Donor CMV infection status was unknown, potentially confounding age-related changes in expanded clonotypes. Compared with the aged group, the long-lived group had more naive CD4+ T cells, fewer expanded clones and increased TCR diversity, suggesting age selection. Total diversity estimates from one million sequenced T cells were considered lower bounds and underestimates.

Donors were 39 systemically healthy Caucasian individuals from Russia aged about 6 to 100 years. Each donor gave 9.5 to 10 milliliters of peripheral blood, drawn into EDTA-treated Vacutainer tubes. Ficoll-Paque density-gradient centrifugation was used to isolate PBMCs, with at least 7 million per sample. Trizol reagent was used to extract total RNA from PBMCs, with at least 5.5 micrograms per sample. For every donor, an aliquot of PBMCs went through flow cytometry to measure the percentages of naive CD45RAhigh/CD27high T cells. Note on this clonotype: No antigen is known for it. No clone much larger than this one lies a single base away; base qualities are absent.

Libraries were prepared through 5' RACE. The reads were generated on an Illumina HiSeq 2500. A second PCR of roughly 6 to 11 cycles was run with a J-beta primer mix and a sample-barcoded 5' primer. A unique molecular identifier was introduced onto each TCR beta cDNA molecule by a template-switch 5' adaptor carrying 12 random nucleotides. At least 2.5 million CDR3-containing paired-end reads were obtained from each sample. The Mint cDNA synthesis kit, primed by a TRBC-specific oligonucleotide, was used to synthesize first-strand cDNA from all RNA. Following uracil-DNA glycosylase treatment, all cDNA underwent a first 18-cycle PCR with the universal primers M1SS and BC2_uni_R. As for how the authors treated the data: Each sample was normalized by randomly selecting 1 million high-quality reads, each carrying a distinct molecular identifier. Reads with shared molecular identifiers were discarded instead of being binned into consensus sequences. MiTCR, run with a Q25 quality threshold and the strictest error-elimination algorithm, handled CDR3 identification, clonotype clustering and error correction. A nonparametric unseen species model using Euler transformation provided a lower-bound estimate of total TCR beta diversity. TCRdb's own reprocessing of the public reads used fastp at Q25 and MiXCR and kept productive beta chains. Here each entry gathers all rows of one CDR3 protein and keeps the most common genes and DNA. The V and J calls reflect TCRdb's pipeline rather than the authors' work. In this sample the table shows over 1,500,000 distinct CDR3 sequences, 49% of which occur a single time. 2% to 2.5% of the sample goes to the ten largest clones.

The CDR3 spans 14 residues, from the cysteine through the phenylalanine. Just CDR3 DNA is preserved here, 42 bases in frame from base 1. From a lookup of the germline V gene, CDR1 and CDR2 are SQVTM and ANQGSEA. The germline ends are 12 bases apart after V is trimmed by 4 bases and J by 0 bases. The sequenced sample was blood. The TCR comes from a woman aged 40 to 49 in good health. The sequence links TRBV29-1 to TRBJ1-2; possibly the D gene is TRBD1, per 6 matching bases. The CDR3 amino acid sequence is: CSVVGGGTNYGYTF. The sequence in DNA is TGCAGCGTTGTCGGGGGCGGTACTAACTATGGCTACACCTTC.